This entry lists 32 T cell receptor beta chains sequenced from one sample in a study of OX40 agonist ivuxolimab in advanced cancers. Here immunoSEQ multiplex PCR was the method, and the copy in TCRdb shows in-frame clones only, minus some. The data contain under 80,000 clones, around nine tenths of them seen just once; the ten biggest clones take up under 0.85%. The specimen comprised CD4+ or CD8+ T cells sorted from blood, sampled in a trial of the OX40 agonist ivuxolimab. The source of these receptors is an adult with an advanced solid tumor such as melanoma, head and neck, liver or kidney cancer.

The chain employs TRBV28 and TRBJ2-2; 7 positions match TRBD1. The CDR3 length is 16 residues. J was trimmed by 5 bases and V by 7 bases; bases with no gene match: 13. The germline V gene encodes CDR1 MDHEN and CDR2 SYDVKM. As DNA, the CDR3 is TGTGCCAGCACCGAAAACAGGGGTTTCGAAACCGGGGAGCTGTTTTTT. Protein sequence: CASTENRGFETGELFF.

The chain uses TRBV11-2 and TRBJ2-7, with TRBD1 as a possible D gene (6 bases). The CDR3 consists of 15 residues. The V end was cut by 6 bases, the J end by 3 bases, with 18 bases between. Germline V gene data show CDR1 as SGHAT and CDR2 as FQNNGV. The CDR3 nucleotides read TGTGCCAGCAGTTCTGCCGGGACAACCTTCTACGAGCAGTACTTC. Protein sequence: CASSSAGTTFYEQYF.

This sequence joins TRBV27 and TRBJ1-4, with 7 bases identical to TRBD1. CDR3 length: 15 residues. Germline loops: CDR1 MNHEY, CDR2 SMNVEV (reference sequence). V gave up 5 bases and J gave up 7 bases; unmatched junction bases: 10. CDR3 sequence (DNA): TGTGCCAGCAGTCTACGGACAGGTCTACGTGAAAAACTGTTTTTT. This translates into CASSLRTGLREKLFF.

The chain uses TRBV5-1 and TRBJ1-1; a weak D match, TRBD1 (6 bases). The length of the CDR3 is 13 residues. V gave up 4 bases and J gave up 7 bases, with 14 bases separating them. The germline CDR1 and CDR2 sequences are SGHRS and YFSETQ. CDR3 protein: CASSIGTWDEAFF. The DNA for the CDR3 is TGCGCCAGCAGCATAGGGACATGGGATGAAGCTTTCTTT.

The gene calls are TRBV6-5 and TRBJ1-2; D is uncertain. V was shortened by 4 bases and J by 4 bases, with 13 bases between the two germline ends. This CDR3 comprises 14 residues. Per germline, CDR1 MNHEY and CDR2 SVGAGI. The CDR3 DNA follows: TGTGCCAGCAGTTCGACGCGGAGGAGCTATGGCTACACCTTC. It specifies CASSSTRRSYGYTF.

The chain carries TRBV19 and TRBJ2-3; either TRBD1 or TRBD2 may supply D (5 bases each). Germline V gene lookup returns CDR1 LNHDA and CDR2 SQIVND (reference sequence). Trimming left V 5 bases short and J 0 bases short, with 9 bases between. The CDR3 covers 14 residues. This CDR3 reads CASSLGPSTDTQYF. The DNA of the CDR3 is TGTGCCAGTAGTCTGGGACCTAGCACAGATACGCAGTATTTT.

This clone was observed a handful of times. The chain recombines TRBV28 with TRBJ1-1; a weak D match, TRBD1 (6 bases). Deletions cut 3 bases from V and 8 bases from J, with 22 bases between. From germline, CDR1 is MDHEN and CDR2 SYDVKM. This CDR3 contains 16 residues. For the CDR3, the DNA is TGTGCCAGCAGTTTTCTAGGGGGGCGCAGGTCGGAAGAAGCTTTCTTT. Amino acid sequence: CASSFLGGRRSEEAFF.

The chain joins TRBV7-2 to TRBJ2-3; D gene uncertain. The germline CDR1 and CDR2 sequences are SGHTA and FQGNSA. The CDR3 length is 14 residues. V was shortened by 4 bases and J by 0 bases, with 8 bases between the two germline ends. DNA for the CDR3: TGTGCCAGCAGCTCCGGAAGGAGCACAGATACGCAGTATTTT. Amino acid sequence: CASSSGRSTDTQYF.

V is TRBV7-9 and J is TRBJ1-3, with TRBD1 matching 10 bases. The J segment lost 9 bases and the V segment lost 4 bases, leaving 12 bases of the junction unmatched. The CDR3 loop spans 16 amino acids. Germline CDR1 SEHNR, CDR2 FQNEAQ (reference sequence). The CDR3 region is CASSYFGTGEFSTIYF. In nucleotides, the CDR3 is TGTGCCAGCAGCTACTTCGGGACAGGGGAGTTTAGCACCATATATTTT.

The V gene is TRBV27, the J gene TRBJ1-1, with no clear D. From germline, CDR1 is MNHEY and CDR2 SMNVEV (reference sequence). The CDR3 sequence is 11 residues long. The V and J ends lost 7 bases and 3 bases respectively, with 6 bases between them. Here the CDR3 DNA reads TGTGCCAGCAAAAGGTACACTGAAGCTTTCTTT. The encoded protein is CASKRYTEAFF.

V is TRBV5-1 and J is TRBJ2-2, with TRBD2 as a possible D gene (6 bases). Germline V gives CDR1 SGHRS, CDR2 YFSETQ. Trimming stripped 1 base from V and 8 bases from J, with 12 bases between. This CDR3 has 14 amino acids. CDR3 bases: TGCGCCAGCAGCTTGCTATCGGGGGTTGGGGAGCTGTTTTTT. Protein: CASSLLSGVGELFF.

This rearrangement joins TRBV30 to TRBJ2-5, with no clear D. The CDR3 has 11 amino acids. V was shortened by 0 bases and J by 5 bases, with 4 bases between the two germline ends. Germline-derived CDR1 and CDR2 are GTSNPN and SVGIG (reference sequence). Here the CDR3 DNA reads TGTGCCTGGAGTGTAGCGGAGACCCAGTACTTC. Translation gives CAWSVAETQYF.

V and J are TRBV9 and TRBJ1-1; D unclear. The CDR3 length is 16 residues. Trimming removed 0 bases from V and 6 bases from J, with 18 bases in between. Germline assignment: CDR1 SGDLS and CDR2 YYNGEE. DNA for the CDR3: TGTGCCAGCAGCGTAGGGGCAGGAGGTTCCCAGTCTGAAGCTTTCTTT. This sequence encodes CASSVGAGGSQSEAFF. The complete variable domain, with remaining parts taken from reference TRBV9 and TRBJ1-1, reads DSGVTQTPKHLITATGQRVTLRCSPRSGDLSVYWYQQSLDQGLQFLIQYYNGEERAKGNILERFSAQQFPDLHSELNLSSLELGDSALYFCASSVGAGGSQSEAFFGQGTRLTVV.

CDR3 sequence (DNA): TGTGCCAGCAGACAAAATGGGGGGAGGTCGAGGAATGAGCAGTTCTTC. It translates to CASRQNGGRSRNEQFF. V is TRBV28 and J is TRBJ2-1; D perhaps matches TRBD2 (6 bases). In germline, CDR1 is MDHEN, CDR2 SYDVKM. Trimming took off 6 bases at V and 7 bases at J, with 22 bases between the two ends. CDR3 length: 16 amino acids.

This chain uses TRBV7-8 with TRBJ2-5, with D unclear. Germline V gives CDR1 SGHVS, CDR2 FQNEAQ. The CDR3 sequence is 13 residues long. V lost 5 bases to trimming and J lost 7 bases, with 14 bases between them. CDR3 region: CASSRTPYGTQYF. The CDR3, as DNA: TGTGCCAGCAGCCGGACCCCTTATGGGACCCAGTACTTC.

Regarding this clone: The same CDR3 can be traced to other DNA sequences in this sample. This chain uses TRBV5-1 with TRBJ1-5; D is undetermined. V lost 5 bases, J lost 1 base, and 7 bases lay in between. The CDR3 is 13 residues long. Germline values: CDR1 SGHRS, CDR2 YFSETQ. CDR3 loop: CASRTGSNQPQHF. The DNA of the CDR3 is TGCGCCAGCAGGACGGGGAGCAATCAGCCCCAGCATTTT.

The V and J genes are TRBV6-5 and TRBJ1-2; D not certain. V shed 6 bases and J shed 7 bases, with 18 bases lying between them. CDR3 size: 14 residues. Germline assignment: CDR1 MNHEY and CDR2 SVGAGI. The CDR3 nucleotides read TGTGCCAGCAGCCAATACGCGGGTTTTGGTGGCTACACCTTC. It encodes CASSQYAGFGGYTF.

The V gene is TRBV28, the J gene TRBJ1-2; 7 bases line up with TRBD1. This CDR3 region has 12 residues. Losses at the gene ends were 6 bases for V and 8 bases for J; bases not matched to a gene: 6. Germline V gene lookup returns CDR1 MDHEN and CDR2 SYDVKM. CDR3: CASSRQGRGYTF. The CDR3 DNA sequence: TGTGCCAGCAGCAGACAGGGTAGAGGCTACACCTTC.

The rearrangement uses TRBV7-9 and TRBJ1-1; D uncertain. CDR1 is SEHNR and CDR2 is FQNEAQ in the germline V gene (reference sequence). CDR3 length equals 14 residues. Trimming stripped 1 base from V and 4 bases from J, with 10 bases between. In nucleotides, the CDR3 is TGTGCCAGCAGCTTAGGAGGTTCGAGCACTGAAGCTTTCTTT. Translation: CASSLGGSSTEAFF.

This chain joins TRBV4-1 and TRBJ2-1, with D hard to call. The ends were cut back, 0 bases at V and 7 bases at J, with 10 bases in the middle. Germline CDR1 and CDR2: MGHRA and YSYEKL. CDR3 length equals 14 residues. CDR3 DNA sequence: TGCGCCAGCAGCCAAGATACCCTAAAAAATGAGCAGTTCTTC. It yields the protein CASSQDTLKNEQFF.

Only one count was recorded for this clone. The chain uses TRBV7-2 and TRBJ1-2; no clear D. In germline, CDR1 is SGHTA, CDR2 FQGNSA. The length of the CDR3 is 12 residues. Trimming took 3 bases from V and 5 from J, leaving 7 bases between them. The CDR3 DNA reads TGTGCCAGCAGCTTTGGCGTTTATGGCTACACCTTC. It yields the protein CASSFGVYGYTF. Full variable domain (outside the CDR3, taken from reference TRBV7-2 and TRBJ1-2): GAGVSQSPSNKVTEKGKDVELRCDPISGHTALYWYRQSLGQGLEFLIYFQGNSAPDKSGLPSDRFSAERTGGSVSTLTIQRTQQEDSAVYLCASSFGVYGYTFGSGTRLTVV.

This sequence joins TRBV5-1 and TRBJ1-3, with 10 bases lining up with TRBD1. This CDR3 has 16 amino acids. The junction had 4 bases not matched to a gene; V was cut back by 1 base and J by 3 bases. The germline gives CDR1 SGHRS, CDR2 YFSETQ. The CDR3 DNA reads as TGCGCCAGCAGCTTGTTTGGGACAGGGGTTGGAAACACCATATATTTT. Translating gives CASSLFGTGVGNTIYF.

The chain couples TRBV19 to TRBJ1-1; no firm D call. V shed 2 bases and J shed 11 bases, with 12 bases lying between them. This CDR3 has 12 residues. In germline, CDR1 is LNHDA, CDR2 SQIVND (reference sequence). The CDR3 loop reads CASSITTGLAFF. CDR3 DNA: TGTGCCAGTAGTATAACGACGGGCTTGGCTTTCTTT.

This clone turned up a few times. The J gene is TRBJ2-3, the V gene TRBV4-1; 9 positions match TRBD1. This CDR3 region has 17 residues. Germline-derived CDR1 and CDR2 are MGHRA and YSYEKL. V trimming: 4 bases; J trimming: 1 base; junction bases outside the gene matches: 9. This CDR3 is CASSRVTGGSGTDTQYF. The CDR3 bases are TGCGCCAGCAGCCGCGTTACAGGGGGCAGTGGCACAGATACGCAGTATTTT.

This chain uses TRBV5-5 with TRBJ1-4; possibly TRBD1 for D (6 bases). The CDR3 is 15 amino acids. V was clipped by 3 bases and J by 6 bases, with 15 bases between them. Germline CDR1 and CDR2: SGHKS and YYEKEE (reference sequence). The CDR3 sequence is CASSSYRDKDEKLFF. CDR3 bases: TGTGCCAGCAGCTCTTACAGGGACAAAGATGAAAAACTGTTTTTT.

CDR3 in DNA: TGTGCCAGCAGCTTAGCGACAGGGGGATCTGAAGCTTTCTTT. Protein product: CASSLATGGSEAFF. V gene TRBV7-6 combines with J gene TRBJ1-1; 9 bases are shared with TRBD1. This CDR3 is 14 amino acids long. CDR1 SGHVS and CDR2 FNYEAQ come from the germline V gene. J was trimmed by 6 bases and V by 0 bases; bases with no gene match: 2.

The chain combines TRBV28 with TRBJ1-1; D is unclear. Per germline, CDR1 MDHEN and CDR2 SYDVKM. The CDR3 runs 15 residues. With 2 bases removed from V and 6 bases from J, the gap between germline ends came to 16 bases. The DNA for the CDR3 is TGTGCCAGCAGTTTACCACCCGCCCAGCGGCCTGAAGCTTTCTTT. Protein sequence: CASSLPPAQRPEAFF.

This chain connects TRBV2 to TRBJ1-5, with 8 bases aligning to TRBD1. This CDR3 is 13 amino acids long. Germline CDR1 is SNHLY and CDR2 is FYNNEI. The ends lost 7 bases at V and 4 bases at J; junction bases unmatched: 3. CDR3 protein: CASNTGGNQPQHF. CDR3 sequence (DNA): TGTGCCAGCAATACAGGGGGGAATCAGCCCCAGCATTTT.

The V and J genes are TRBV9 and TRBJ2-6, with 7 bases fitting TRBD1. The CDR3 loop spans 16 amino acids. Trimming took 3 bases from V and 0 from J; bases not matched to a gene: 3. Germline V gives CDR1 SGDLS, CDR2 YYNGEE. Here the CDR3 DNA reads TGTGCCAGCAGCGAGGGACAGCACTCTGGGGCCAACGTCCTGACTTTC. It codes for CASSEGQHSGANVLTF.

This clone was counted a single time. This chain connects TRBV7-2 to TRBJ1-1, with D tentatively TRBD1 (6 bases). The CDR3 consists of 15 residues. V dropped 5 bases and J dropped 4 bases, with 17 bases sitting between them. Germline CDR1 and CDR2: SGHTA and FQGNSA. Here the CDR3 DNA reads TGTGCCAGCAGCCGGGACATTTGGCGGGGCACTGAAGCTTTCTTT. Protein product: CASSRDIWRGTEAFF.

V and J are TRBV6-5 and TRBJ2-2, with TRBD2 identical over 10 bases. Per germline, CDR1 MNHEY and CDR2 SVGAGI. Germline trimming cut 6 bases from V and 5 bases from J; bases unmatched to any gene: 6. This CDR3 is built from 15 residues. The CDR3 is CASSIQRGGTGELFF. The CDR3 DNA reads as TGTGCCAGCAGCATACAGCGGGGGGGAACCGGGGAGCTGTTTTTT.

J is TRBJ2-3 and V is TRBV11-2; D unresolved. Between the trimmed V and J ends, which lost 3 bases and 6 bases, there was a span of 13 bases. The germline CDR1 and CDR2 sequences are SGHAT and FQNNGV. This CDR3 has 14 amino acids. DNA of the CDR3: TGTGCCAGCAGCTTTAACTCGGCCCAGGATACGCAGTATTTT. Translation gives CASSFNSAQDTQYF.